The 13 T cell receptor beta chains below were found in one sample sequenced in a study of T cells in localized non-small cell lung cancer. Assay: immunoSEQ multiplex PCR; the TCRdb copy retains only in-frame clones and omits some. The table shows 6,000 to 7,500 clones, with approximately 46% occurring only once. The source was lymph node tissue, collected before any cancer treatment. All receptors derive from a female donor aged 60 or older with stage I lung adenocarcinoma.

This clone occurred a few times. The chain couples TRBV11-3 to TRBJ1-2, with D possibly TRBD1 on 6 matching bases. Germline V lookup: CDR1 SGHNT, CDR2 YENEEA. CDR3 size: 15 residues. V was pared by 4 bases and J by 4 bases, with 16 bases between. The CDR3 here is CASSSSTGLLYGYTF. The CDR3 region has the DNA TGTGCCAGCAGCTCTTCGACAGGACTTCTCTATGGCTACACCTTC.

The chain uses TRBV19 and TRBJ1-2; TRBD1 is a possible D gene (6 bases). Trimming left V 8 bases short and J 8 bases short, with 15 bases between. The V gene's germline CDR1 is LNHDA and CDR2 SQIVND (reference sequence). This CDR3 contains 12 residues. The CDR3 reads CASGNLQGGYTF. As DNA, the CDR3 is TGTGCCAGTGGCAATCTACAGGGAGGCTACACCTTC.

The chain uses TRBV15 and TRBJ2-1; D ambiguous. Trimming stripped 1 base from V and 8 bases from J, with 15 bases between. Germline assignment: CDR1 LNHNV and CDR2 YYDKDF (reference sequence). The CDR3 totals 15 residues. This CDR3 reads CATSRGSVPSDEQFF. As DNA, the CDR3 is TGTGCCACCAGCAGAGGATCAGTACCCTCGGATGAGCAGTTCTTC.

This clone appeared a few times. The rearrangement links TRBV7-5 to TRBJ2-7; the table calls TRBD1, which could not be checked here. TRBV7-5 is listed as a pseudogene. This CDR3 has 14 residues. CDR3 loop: CASSTRQGPYEQYF. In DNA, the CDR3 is TGTGCCAGCAGCACAAGACAGGGGCCCTACGAGCAGTACTTC.

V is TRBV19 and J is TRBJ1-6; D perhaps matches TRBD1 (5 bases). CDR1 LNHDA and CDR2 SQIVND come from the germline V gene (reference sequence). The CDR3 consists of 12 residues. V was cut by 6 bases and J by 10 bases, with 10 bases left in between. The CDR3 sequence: CASSGRDSPLHF. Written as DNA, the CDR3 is TGTGCCAGTAGCGGACGGGACTCACCCCTCCACTTT.

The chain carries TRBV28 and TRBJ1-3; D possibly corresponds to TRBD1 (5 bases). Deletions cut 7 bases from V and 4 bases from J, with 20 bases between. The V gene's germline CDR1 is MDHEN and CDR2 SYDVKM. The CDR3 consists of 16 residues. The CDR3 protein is CASTKKGPRVGNTIYF. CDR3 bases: TGTGCCAGCACCAAGAAGGGACCGAGGGTGGGAAACACCATATATTTT.

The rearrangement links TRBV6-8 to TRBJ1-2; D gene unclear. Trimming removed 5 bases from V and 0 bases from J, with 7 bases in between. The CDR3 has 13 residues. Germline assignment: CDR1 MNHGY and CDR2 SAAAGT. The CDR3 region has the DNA TGTGCCAGCAGTGACGACGCTAACTATGGCTACACCTTC. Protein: CASSDDANYGYTF.

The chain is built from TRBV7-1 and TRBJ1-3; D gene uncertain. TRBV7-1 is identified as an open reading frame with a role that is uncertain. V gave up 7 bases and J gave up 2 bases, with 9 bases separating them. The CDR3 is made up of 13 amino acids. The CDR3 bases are TGTGCCAGCACCTATGGGGCTGGAAACACCATATATTTT. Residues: CASTYGAGNTIYF.

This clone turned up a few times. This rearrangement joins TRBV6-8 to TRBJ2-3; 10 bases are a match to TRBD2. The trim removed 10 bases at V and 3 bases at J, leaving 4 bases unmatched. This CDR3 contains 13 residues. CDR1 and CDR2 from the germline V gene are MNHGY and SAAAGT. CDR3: CAIGLAATDTQYF. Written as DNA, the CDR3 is TGTGCCATTGGACTAGCGGCTACAGATACGCAGTATTTT.

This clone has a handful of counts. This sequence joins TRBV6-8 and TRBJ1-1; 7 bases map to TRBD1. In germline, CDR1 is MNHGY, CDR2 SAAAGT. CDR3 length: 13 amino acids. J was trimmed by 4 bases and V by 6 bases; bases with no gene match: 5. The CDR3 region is CASSNQGGTEAFF. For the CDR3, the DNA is TGTGCCAGCAGCAATCAGGGGGGCACTGAAGCTTTCTTT.

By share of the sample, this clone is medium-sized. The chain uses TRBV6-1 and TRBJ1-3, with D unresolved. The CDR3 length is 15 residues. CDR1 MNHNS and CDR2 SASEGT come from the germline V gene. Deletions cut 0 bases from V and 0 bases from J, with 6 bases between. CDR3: CASSEAPSSGNTIYF. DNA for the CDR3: TGTGCCAGCAGTGAAGCTCCGAGCTCTGGAAACACCATATATTTT.

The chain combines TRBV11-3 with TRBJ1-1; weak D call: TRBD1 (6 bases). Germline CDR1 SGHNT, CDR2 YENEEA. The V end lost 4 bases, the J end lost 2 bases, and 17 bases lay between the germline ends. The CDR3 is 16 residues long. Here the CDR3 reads CASSSRQKGVNTEAFF. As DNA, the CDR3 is TGTGCCAGCAGCTCCAGACAGAAGGGGGTTAACACTGAAGCTTTCTTT. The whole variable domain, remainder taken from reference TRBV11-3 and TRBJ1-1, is EAGVVQSPRYKIIEKKQPVAFWCNPISGHNTLYWYLQNLGQGPELLIRYENEEAVDDSQLPKDRFSAERLKGVDSTLKIQPAELGDSAVYLCASSSRQKGVNTEAFFGQGTRLTVV.

CDR3 bases: TGCGCCAGCAGCCGGGTCAGCACAGATACGCAGTATTTT. It codes for CASSRVSTDTQYF. The gene calls are TRBV4-1 and TRBJ2-3; D gene unclear. Trimming shortened V by 4 bases and J by 0 bases, and 5 bases separated the two germline ends. CDR3 size: 13 residues. Germline V gene data show CDR1 as MGHRA and CDR2 as YSYEKL.